The present TCR beta chain was sequenced within a study of T-cell memory formation after mild COVID-19 (dated by TCRdb to the early 2020s). As for the study more broadly: TCR sequence clusters from the two donors were largely donor specific. In a couple of donors, T-cell clones that expanded and contracted after mild COVID-19 were tracked by sequencing TCRalpha and TCRbeta repertoires over time. Two young, previously healthy adult volunteers made up the cohort, one male and one female.

The sequencer was an Illumina NovaSeq 6000. Using 5'RACE with constant-segment primers, TCRalpha and TCRbeta cDNA libraries were constructed, with sample barcodes and unique molecular identifiers added in the process. RNA was extracted from every sample with Trizol reagent. Amplification of the libraries took two PCR steps, and the second step added a second sample barcode plus Illumina TruSeq adapters. Libraries were sequenced on an Illumina NovaSeq with 2 x 150 bp paired-end reads. The published analysis was carried out like this. With migec v1.2.7, reads were demultiplexed and then collapsed into UMI-guided consensus sequences. Using mixcr v2.1.11, UMI consensuses were aligned to TRA and TRB V and J templates and then assembled into clonotypes. Expanded or contracted clonotypes were those called significant by both edgeR and NoisET, with noise models trained on biological replicates. edgeR calls used a false discovery rate-adjusted p below 0.01 and a log2 fold-change threshold of 1. As an exploratory analysis of dynamics, max-normalized trajectories of the 1000 most abundant clonotypes were examined with PCA combined with hierarchical clustering. Each responding clone was given a CD4 or CD8 phenotype based on the CD4+ and CD8+ repertoires, which had been sequenced separately. TCRdb passed the public sequencing reads through fastp at Q25 and MiXCR, retaining productive beta sequences. Each record represents a unique CDR3 protein, reported with the most common genes and DNA among its rows. In this record, the V and J calls reflect TCRdb's handling and not the investigators' own analysis. The sample table contains just under 350,000 distinct CDR3 sequences; only one count was recorded for 10% to 15% of them. The top ten constitute over 20% of the sample.

This clonotype was found a few times. It has no known antigen specificity. Base qualities are not at hand, and no much larger clone is one base apart. Findings and caveats that apply to the study as a whole: Whether the second-wave clones peaking on day 37 were SARS-CoV-2 specific was not confirmed. Contracting CD4+ clones appeared mostly in the CM and EM memory subsets, whereas CD8+ clones were enriched in EMRA. Clones that contracted from day 15 to 85 showed balanced CD4/CD8 phenotypes, whereas a second wave of clones that expanded from day 15 to 37 leaned towards CD4+. The study included only a couple of mild cases, and larger cohorts that include severe cases with pre-infection samples were judged to be necessary. Some responding clones were detected in pre-infection memory, suggesting pre-existing cross-reactive memory T cells joined the SARS-CoV-2 response.

Ficoll-Paque density gradient centrifugation was used to isolate PBMCs. CDR1 and CDR2 were assigned from the germline V gene as SGHRS and YFSETQ. CDR3 length: 14 amino acids, cysteine to phenylalanine. Of the read, only the CDR3 DNA is kept; its 42 bases are in frame from base 1. V sheds 4 bases and J sheds 0 bases, leaving 7 bases between their ends. Sequencing used PBMCs or a T cell subset sorted from them (not recorded which). This receptor was identified in a man aged 18 to 30 who had mild COVID-19 (a few samples of this study predate the infection). The sample titles of this study are shuffled in the database, so cell type and time point are left out; the donor was told from shared clones. The V gene is TRBV5-1 and the J gene is TRBJ1-4; the D gene lacks a confident call. The DNA sequence is as follows: TGCGCCAGCAGCCCCCGGTCAACTAATGAAAAACTGTTTTTT. This sequence encodes CASSPRSTNEKLFF.